This T cell receptor (beta chain) appears in the sequencing data of a study of T cells in women clearing cervical HPV infection (dated by TCRdb to 2016 to 2019). Broadly, across the study: The cases were 25 to 30 women with histologically confirmed HPV16-related CIN3 or worse, and 2 of those women had invasive cancers. For cases, a median interval of approximately 150 days, with an interquartile range of roughly 80 to 200 days, was observed between lesion detection and blood sampling. Cases and controls were matched on age within five years and on year of sample collection. Because only a few women had HLA typing data, the possibility that HLA type acted as a confounder could not be ruled out. A median age of almost 35 years was observed in cases versus 38 in controls, and no significant differences in baseline characteristics were found. An exploratory proof-of-principle case-control study, nested within the Guanacaste HPV Natural History Study in Costa Rica, was conducted to compare TCR repertoires across cervical HPV16 outcomes. Blood from cases was collected at the visit where the lesion was first found, while blood from controls was collected once the infection could no longer be detected. The roughly 25 controls were women who cleared a single incident HPV16 infection within 12 months without developing precancer or cancer. In the parent cohort, about 10,000 women aged 18 or older were enrolled in Guanacaste, Costa Rica, during about 1993 to 1994 and then followed for six to eight years. Quality controls consisted of five blinded duplicates per group, for a total of roughly 60 samples made up of roughly 50 participants and roughly ten replicates. Summary of the overall study and its limitations: TRBV6-7 relative abundance was lower in cases than in controls (around 0.11% versus 0.15%; Bonferroni P = 0.0008). T-cell numbers per sample were unknown, so richness differences could reflect varying T-cell content rather than repertoire biology. CIN3+ cases had significantly higher TCR repertoire richness than controls across sequencing depths, but evenness did not differ between the groups. Random forest classifiers combining richness and V gene abundances distinguished cases from controls with an estimated AUC of roughly 0.81. Because of the cross-sectional design, the study could not determine whether the associations came before infection or resulted from infection, and neither effector/memory subsets nor HPV-specific T cells were isolated.

Regarding this clone: Which antigen it targets is not known. The read halts 3 residues ahead of the CDR3 end, with the missing end drawn from the germline J gene.

Every participant had a single incident cervical HPV16 infection, and prevalent HPV16 infections were excluded. Cervical HPV DNA was detected with MY09/MY11 PCR, and genotyping was done by dot-blot hybridization. Approximately 15 mL of heparinized blood were centrifuged, and the buffy coat was split into aliquots, frozen at -30 degrees C, and then kept at -80 degrees C. QIAGEN kits were used to extract genomic DNA from the buffy coat specimens. The CDR3 covers 12 residues, taking in both the cysteine and the phenylalanine. Only the CDR3 bases that were read are kept: 27 of them, in frame from base 1. Taken from the germline V gene (reference sequence), the CDR1 and CDR2 loops are SEHNR and FQNEAQ. Trimming costs V 3 bases and J 7 bases, and their ends lie 7 bases apart. Using the immunoSEQ assay, multiplex PCR amplified TCR beta CDR3 regions from an average of roughly 1,200 ng of genomic DNA per sample. To correct primer bias, the assay used a complete synthetic TCR repertoire to set an amplification baseline. Amplicons were sequenced on the Illumina platform. On the study's bioinformatics: Sequences were error-corrected by clustering with frequency ratios and a modified nearest-neighbor algorithm and were then analyzed in the immunoSEQ Analyzer with IMGT gene definitions. TCR richness and evenness were averaged over 20 rarefaction repeats at each rarefaction depth, excluding samples with fewer sequences than the depth. Wilcoxon rank sum tests with FDR correction were used to compare relative abundances of V, D and J genes between the groups. For the blinded duplicates, the intraclass correlation was 95.6% for TCR richness and averaged about 75% across around 66 gene segments. Entries here come from immuneACCESS through TCRdb and include only in-frame sequences with V and J called. Some clones fail to appear in such tables; in the studies checked, an unresolved V gene covers under half of the shortfall, and the cause of the remainder is unknown. The V and J calls and the clone size are those of that table, but D and trimming were determined from the DNA. The table for this sample lists approximately 16,000 clones. Clones ranked in the top ten supply 6.5% to 9% of the sample.

This TCR derives from a woman between 18 and 69 years old with a cervical HPV16 infection that either progressed to CIN3+ or cleared (not recorded which). The chain is encoded by TRBV7-9 joined to TRBJ2-1; the D gene cannot be named for sure. The sequenced material came from blood buffy coat. This receptor carries the CDR3 CASSLNFNEQFF. CDR3 DNA, as far as it was read: TGTGCCAGCAGCTTGAACTTTAATGAG. Extended through the reference TRBV7-9 and TRBJ2-1 proteins, this CDR3 yields the full variable domain: DTGVSQNPRHKITKRGQNVTFRCDPISEHNRLYWYRQTLGQGPEFLTYFQNEAQLEKSRLLSDRFSAERPKGSFSTLEIQRTEQGDSAMYLCASSLNFNEQFFGPGTRLTVL.